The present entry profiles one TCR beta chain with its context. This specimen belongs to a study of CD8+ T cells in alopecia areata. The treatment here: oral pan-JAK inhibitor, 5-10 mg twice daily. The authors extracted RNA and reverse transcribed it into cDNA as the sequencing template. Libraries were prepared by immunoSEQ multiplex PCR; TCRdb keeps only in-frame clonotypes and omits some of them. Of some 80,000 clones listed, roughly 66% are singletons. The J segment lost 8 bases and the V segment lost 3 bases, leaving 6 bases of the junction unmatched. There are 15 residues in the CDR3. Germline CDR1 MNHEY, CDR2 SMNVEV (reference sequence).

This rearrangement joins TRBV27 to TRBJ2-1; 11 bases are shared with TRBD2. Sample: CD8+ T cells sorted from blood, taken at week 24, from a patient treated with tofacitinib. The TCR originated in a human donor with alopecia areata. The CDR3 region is CASSFTSGSRYEQFF. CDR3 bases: TGTGCCAGCAGTTTTACTAGCGGGAGTCGCTATGAGCAGTTCTTC.